These 13 T cell receptor beta chains originate from one sample sequenced in a study of blood T cells in healthy people across ages. The second PCR ran roughly 7 to 12 cycles with a sample-barcoded 5' primer and J-beta primers. A single record per CDR3 protein comes from TCRdb applying MiXCR to the 5' RACE reads. The data contain 950,000 to 1,200,000 distinct CDR3 sequences, about two fifths of them seen just once; the ten biggest clones take up around 13%. Sequencing used blood. These receptor sequences come from a man aged 18 to 29 in good health.

The chain joins TRBV20-1 to TRBJ1-5; weak D call: TRBD1 (5 bases). The CDR3 has 17 amino acids. CDR1 is DFQATT and CDR2 is SNEGSKA in the germline V gene (reference sequence). V shed 2 bases and J shed 0 bases, with 17 bases lying between them. The CDR3 protein is CSARKGISGYSNQPQHF. CDR3 nucleotides: TGCAGTGCTAGAAAGGGGATCTCCGGTTATAGCAATCAGCCCCAGCATTTT.

The chain carries TRBV6-6 and TRBJ1-2, with D possibly matching TRBD1 (5 bases). The CDR3 extends over 15 amino acids. V shed 5 bases and J shed 2 bases, with 15 bases lying between them. The V gene's germline CDR1 is MNHNY and CDR2 SVGAGI (reference sequence). This CDR3 reads CASSAWDRRNYGYTF. The CDR3 DNA is TGTGCCAGCAGTGCCTGGGACCGCCGAAACTATGGCTACACCTTC.

The chain joins TRBV7-2 to TRBJ1-1; TRBD1 aligns across 7 bases. Germline CDR1 SGHTA, CDR2 FQGNSA. Germline trimming cut 1 base from V and 0 bases from J; bases unmatched to any gene: 5. The CDR3 is made up of 16 amino acids. DNA of the CDR3: TGTGCCAGCAGCTTAGGAATCGGACAGGTGAACACTGAAGCTTTCTTT. Its protein product is CASSLGIGQVNTEAFF.

The CDR3 reads CSVEETQNTEAFF. The DNA of the CDR3 is TGCAGCGTTGAGGAGACGCAGAACACTGAAGCTTTCTTT. This chain links TRBV29-1 with TRBJ1-1; D is unclear. The V and J ends lost 3 bases and 1 base respectively, with 9 bases between them. The V gene's germline CDR1 is SQVTM and CDR2 ANQGSEA. CDR3 size: 13 residues.

The chain carries TRBV20-1 and TRBJ1-2; D uncertain. Germline loops: CDR1 DFQATT, CDR2 SNEGSKA (reference sequence). This CDR3 has 15 amino acids. Trimming stripped 4 bases from V and 4 bases from J, with 19 bases between. The CDR3 reads CSATQASIGGYGYTF. The CDR3 DNA is TGCAGTGCTACCCAGGCCTCAATCGGCGGCTATGGCTACACCTTC.

Details on this clonotype: A much larger clone lies one base from this, so it may be a read error. The V and J genes are TRBV4-2 and TRBJ2-7; 13 positions agree with TRBD2. CDR1 is LGHNA, CDR2 YNFKEQ, per germline. This CDR3 has 14 amino acids. As DNA, the CDR3 is TGTGCCGGCAGCGTCGGGACTAGCGGGGTCGAGCAGTACTTC. This translates into CAGSVGTSGVEQYF.

A remark on this clonotype: Relative to the germline gene, one junction end is altered; a read error may explain this. The V gene is TRBV6-2 or TRBV6-3, the J gene TRBJ2-7, with D possibly matching TRBD1 (6 bases). Germline V CDR1 and CDR2: MNHEY, SVGEGT. This CDR3 contains 15 residues. The CDR3 spells CVSSQRQVSSYEQYF. CDR3 coding DNA: TGTGTCAGCAGTCAAAGACAGGTGAGCTCCTACGAGCAGTACTTC.

The chain carries TRBV20-1 and TRBJ1-1; TRBD1 matches at 9 bases. This CDR3 is built from 15 residues. The germline V gene encodes CDR1 DFQATT and CDR2 SNEGSKA (reference sequence). The ends lost 3 bases at V and 4 bases at J; junction bases unmatched: 9. CDR3: CSARLWTGVFTEAFF. The CDR3 DNA is TGCAGTGCTAGGTTATGGACAGGGGTTTTCACTGAAGCTTTCTTT.

The sample holds one count of this clonotype. This rearrangement joins TRBV9 to TRBJ2-3, with D possibly TRBD1 on 5 matching bases. V dropped 3 bases and J dropped 2 bases, with 10 bases sitting between them. In germline, CDR1 is SGDLS, CDR2 YYNGEE. CDR3 size: 14 residues. The CDR3: CASSEDTHTDTQYF. CDR3 sequence (DNA): TGTGCCAGCAGCGAGGACACTCACACAGATACGCAGTATTTT.

This clonotype was detected only a few times. The rearrangement joins TRBV20-1 to TRBJ2-3, with D possibly TRBD2 on 5 matching bases. CDR3 length equals 15 residues. Per germline, CDR1 DFQATT and CDR2 SNEGSKA (reference sequence). V gave up 4 bases and J gave up 2 bases, with 16 bases separating them. DNA for the CDR3: TGCAGTGCTACCGGACTTTTTATATTCACAGATACGCAGTATTTT. It specifies CSATGLFIFTDTQYF.

This clonotype has a handful of counts. The V and J genes are TRBV6-6 and TRBJ2-1, with 10 bases fitting TRBD2. The CDR3 has 15 residues. The ends lost 7 bases at V and 6 bases at J; junction bases unmatched: 9. Germline-derived CDR1 and CDR2 are MNHNY and SVGAGI (reference sequence). The CDR3 bases are TGTGCCAGCACCAGACCCAGCGGGGGGGCCAATGAGCAGTTCTTC. It translates to CASTRPSGGANEQFF.

About this clonotype itself: Relative to the germline gene, one junction end is altered; a read error may explain this. This CDR3 is CARSLADRANYGYTF. Written as DNA, the CDR3 is TGTGCCCGCAGCTTAGCCGACAGGGCTAACTATGGCTACACCTTC. The rearrangement links TRBV7-2 to TRBJ1-2; 7 positions match TRBD1. CDR3 length: 15 residues. The germline V gene encodes CDR1 SGHTA and CDR2 FQGNSA.

The rearrangement joins TRBV24-1 to TRBJ2-5; 7 bases line up with TRBD1. Unmatched junction bases numbered 7, after V lost 2 bases and J lost 5 bases. The CDR3 consists of 15 residues. Germline CDR1 and CDR2: KGHDR and SFDVKD. The CDR3 DNA reads as TGTGCCACCAGTGATTCCGCCGGACAGGCGGAGACCCAGTACTTC. Translation: CATSDSAGQAETQYF.